What follows are 24 T cell receptor beta chains derived from one specimen sequenced in a study of T cells after yellow fever vaccination. TCRdb re-derived calls from the 5' RACE reads in MiXCR, one entry per CDR3 protein. The sample shows more than 200,000 distinct CDR3 sequences, around 3.5% of them seen only once. The specimen comprised PBMCs, sampled 15 days after the yellow fever booster vaccination. Receptors were obtained from a man between 18 and 35 years old who received the YFV17D yellow fever vaccine.

As concerns this clonotype: A read error may account for a junction end that differs from germline. V is TRBV6-1 and J is TRBJ1-2, with a weak D call TRBD1 (5 bases). CDR1 and CDR2 from the germline V gene are MNHNS and SASEGT. The CDR3 has 14 residues. CDR3 region: CASYPGTANYCYTF. The CDR3 DNA follows: TGTGCCAGCTACCCCGGGACGGCTAACTATTGCTACACCTTC.

This clonotype was seen ten or more times. The chain links TRBV12-3 or TRBV12-4 to TRBJ1-1, with D tentatively TRBD1 (5 bases). The CDR3 contains 14 residues. The V gene lost 1 base and the J gene lost 5 bases, with 11 bases spanning the gap. The CDR3 is CASSLVVGGTEAFF. Written as DNA, the CDR3 is TGTGCCAGCAGTTTAGTCGTCGGGGGGACTGAAGCTTTCTTT.

This clonotype was detected many times. The rearrangement uses TRBV12-3 or TRBV12-4 and TRBJ2-2, with 10 nucleotides matching TRBD2. This CDR3 comprises 15 residues. V lost 6 bases, J lost 3 bases, and 4 bases stayed unmatched. The CDR3 loop is CASSSGTSDTGELFF. The CDR3 DNA sequence: TGTGCCAGCAGCTCCGGGACTAGCGACACCGGGGAGCTGTTTTTT.

This clonotype was counted many times. The chain uses TRBV7-2 and TRBJ1-5, with D possibly matching TRBD1 (5 bases). The CDR3 is made up of 14 amino acids. V gave up 5 bases and J gave up 1 base, with 9 bases separating them. From germline, CDR1 is SGHTA and CDR2 FQGNSA. CDR3 residues: CASSQGFSNQPQHF. The CDR3 DNA follows: TGTGCCAGCAGCCAGGGTTTCAGCAATCAGCCCCAGCATTTT.

In its sample, this clonotype was seen many times. The CDR3 DNA follows: TGTGCCAGCAGTTTAGAGCGATACAATGAGCAGTTCTTC. This encodes CASSLERYNEQFF. The chain carries TRBV27 and TRBJ2-1; D unresolved. CDR3 length: 13 amino acids. The germline CDR1 and CDR2 sequences are MNHEY and SMNVEV (reference sequence). V lost 2 bases and J lost 4, with 6 bases in between.

This clonotype was recorded at least ten times. This chain uses TRBV23-1 with TRBJ2-7; possibly TRBD2 for D (5 bases). Being an ORF, TRBV23-1 has a function that is uncertain. The V gene lost 2 bases and the J gene lost 3 bases, with 14 bases spanning the gap. The CDR3 loop spans 15 amino acids. CDR3 bases: TGCGCCAGCAGTCAAGGACTTGGGGAGTTCTACGAGCAGTACTTC. This translates into CASSQGLGEFYEQYF.

Many counts were recorded for this clonotype. The CDR3 here is CASSQGVGAIDQPQHF. The CDR3 DNA sequence: TGTGCCAGCAGCCAAGGCGTAGGGGCAATAGATCAGCCCCAGCATTTT. The genes are TRBV4-2 and TRBJ1-5; D may be TRBD1 (5 bases). Germline assignment: CDR1 LGHNA and CDR2 YNFKEQ. The CDR3 has 16 residues. With 1 base removed from V and 5 bases from J, the gap between germline ends came to 15 bases.

This clonotype was seen ten or more times. V is TRBV28 and J is TRBJ2-5; D not certain. There are 11 residues in the CDR3. Germline V CDR1 and CDR2: MDHEN, SYDVKM. V was trimmed by 10 bases and J by 2 bases, leaving 8 bases between them. The CDR3 DNA reads as TGTGCCATCGGCCATCAAGAGACCCAGTACTTC. Translation gives CAIGHQETQYF.

In its sample, this clonotype was seen many times. V gene TRBV29-1 combines with J gene TRBJ2-3; 12 bases map to TRBD2. V shed 7 bases and J 2 bases; nucleotides not matched to a gene: 10. Germline lookup yields CDR1 SQVTM and CDR2 ANQGSEA. The CDR3 contains 16 residues. CDR3 sequence (DNA): TGCAGCGCCGCTAGACTAGCGGGGGAACTCACAGATACGCAGTATTTT. Translation: CSAARLAGELTDTQYF.

This clonotype has at least ten counts. The chain uses TRBV28 and TRBJ2-3; D is undetermined. CDR3 length: 14 residues. The germline gives CDR1 MDHEN, CDR2 SYDVKM. V shed 6 bases and J shed 0 bases, with 10 bases lying between them. As DNA, the CDR3 is TGTGCCAGCAGCCCGGAGAGTAGCACAGATACGCAGTATTTT. This gives the protein CASSPESSTDTQYF.

This clonotype came up many times. V gene TRBV20-1 combines with J gene TRBJ1-5; 7 bases fit TRBD1. The CDR3 covers 13 residues. Germline V gene sequence: CDR1 DFQATT, CDR2 SNEGSKA (reference sequence). V shed 4 bases and J 6 bases; nucleotides not matched to a gene: 6. DNA of the CDR3: TGCAGTGCTACCGGACAGGAAAGTCAGCCCCAGCATTTT. Protein sequence: CSATGQESQPQHF.

This clonotype has ten or more counts. CDR3 bases: TGTGCCAGCAGCCTAGGGCAGAGCGGATACACTGAAGCTTTCTTT. Protein: CASSLGQSGYTEAFF. V is TRBV28 and J is TRBJ1-1; D not certain. This CDR3 region has 15 residues. V was shortened by 6 bases and J by 3 bases, with 17 bases between the two germline ends. The germline CDR1 and CDR2 sequences are MDHEN and SYDVKM.

This clonotype was counted at least ten times. This sequence joins TRBV7-3 and TRBJ1-6; D is ambiguous. Trimming shortened V by 4 bases and J by 7 bases, and 11 bases separated the two germline ends. CDR3 length: 14 residues. The germline gives CDR1 SGHTA, CDR2 FQGTGA. The CDR3 loop is CASSSGRLNSPLHF. DNA for the CDR3: TGTGCCAGCAGCTCCGGACGGCTAAATTCACCCCTCCACTTT.

This clonotype was detected many times. The chain has TRBV7-6 and TRBJ1-1; weak D call: TRBD1 (6 bases). CDR1 SGHVS and CDR2 FNYEAQ come from the germline V gene. Trimming cost V 5 bases and J 1 base, with 35 bases left between them. This CDR3 region has 22 residues. DNA of the CDR3: TGTGCCAGCAGCCGCCACCTTTTCATGGGGCTCGGGGGCATAAGTGAGAACACTGAAGCTTTCTTT. Translating gives CASSRHLFMGLGGISENTEAFF. Combining the CDR3 with reference TRBV7-6 and TRBJ1-1 gives the whole variable domain GAGVSQSPRYKVTKRGQDVALRCDPISGHVSLYWYRQALGQGPEFLTYFNYEAQQDKSGLPNDRFSAERPEGSISTLTIQRTEQRDSAMYRCASSRHLFMGLGGISENTEAFFGQGTRLTVV.

This clonotype was observed many times. The chain joins TRBV6-2 or TRBV6-3 to TRBJ2-1; 8 nucleotides match TRBD2. The length of the CDR3 is 17 residues. Germline CDR1 is MNHEY and CDR2 is SVGEGT. V was pared by 2 bases and J by 4 bases, with 10 bases of the junction left unmatched. The CDR3 DNA is TGTGCCAGCAGTTACCCCCCCGTAGCGGGGCAGTACAATGAGCAGTTCTTC. Encoded protein: CASSYPPVAGQYNEQFF.

This clonotype was detected many times. This chain connects TRBV5-5 to TRBJ2-7; D is unclear. The germline V and J ends were trimmed by 0 bases and 2 bases, with 6 bases remaining between them. Germline V gene lookup returns CDR1 SGHKS and CDR2 YYEKEE (reference sequence). There are 13 residues in the CDR3. The chain's CDR3 is CASSLAAAYEQYV. The CDR3 bases are TGTGCCAGCAGCTTGGCGGCAGCCTACGAGCAGTACGTC.

This clonotype was detected many times. V usage is TRBV5-4 and J usage is TRBJ2-7; TRBD2 matches 9 bases. CDR1 is SGHNT, CDR2 YYREEE, per germline (reference sequence). The CDR3 length is 15 residues. Trimming took 4 bases from V and 2 from J; bases not matched to a gene: 7. The CDR3 sequence is CASSVGGGGAYEQYV. For the CDR3, the DNA is TGTGCCAGCAGCGTTGGTGGCGGGGGGGCCTACGAGCAGTACGTC.

This clonotype was picked up many times. The chain is built from TRBV9 and TRBJ1-4, with TRBD1 as a possible D gene (5 bases). Trimming took off 0 bases at V and 0 bases at J, with 9 bases between the two ends. This CDR3 spans 16 amino acids. Per germline, CDR1 SGDLS and CDR2 YYNGEE. Here the CDR3 reads CASSVVGDATNEKLFF. Written as DNA, the CDR3 is TGTGCCAGCAGCGTAGTCGGGGACGCAACTAATGAAAAACTGTTTTTT.

This clonotype was found many times. V gene TRBV5-4 combines with J gene TRBJ2-5; D possibly corresponds to TRBD2 (5 bases). V lost 0 bases to trimming and J lost 1 base, with 16 bases between them. The germline V gene encodes CDR1 SGHNT and CDR2 YYREEE (reference sequence). This CDR3 has 17 residues. The CDR3 reads CASSLEGSGSFQETQYF. The CDR3 coding sequence is TGTGCCAGCAGCTTGGAAGGCAGCGGATCCTTCCAAGAGACCCAGTACTTC.

V and J are TRBV7-2 and TRBJ2-3, with D perhaps being TRBD1 or TRBD2 (5 bases each). V lost 2 bases and J 3 bases, leaving 12 bases between the germline ends. The CDR3 sequence is 15 residues long. The germline V gene has CDR1 SGHTA and CDR2 FQGNSA. The CDR3 loop reads CASSLLGASTDTQYF. CDR3 bases: TGTGCCAGCAGCTTACTCGGGGCATCGACAGATACGCAGTATTTT.

Ten or more counts support this clonotype. The genes are TRBV10-3 and TRBJ1-6; D remains unclear. Between the trimmed V and J ends, which lost 6 bases and 4 bases, there was a span of 4 bases. The CDR3 length is 12 residues. The germline CDR1 and CDR2 sequences are ENHRY and SYGVKD. CDR3 sequence: CAISSYNSPLHF. The DNA of the CDR3 is TGTGCCATCAGCTCATATAATTCACCCCTCCACTTT.

This clonotype was found many times. This chain links TRBV7-9 with TRBJ2-7; unclear D gene. Germline assignment: CDR1 SEHNR and CDR2 FQNEAQ (reference sequence). Trimming cost V 1 base and J 2 bases, with 9 bases left between them. The CDR3 spans 14 residues. The CDR3 DNA reads TGTGCCAGCAGCTTAGTTGGGGTGCCCTACGAGCAGTACGTC. It is translated as CASSLVGVPYEQYV.

This clonotype was found many times. The CDR3 bases are TGCGCCAGCAGCTCTGACAGGAGGATCCAAGAGACCCAGTACTTC. Translation: CASSSDRRIQETQYF. The chain has TRBV5-1 and TRBJ2-5; weak D call: TRBD1 (6 bases). The CDR3 is 15 residues long. V lost 3 bases and J 1 base, leaving 13 bases between the germline ends. The germline V gene encodes CDR1 SGHRS and CDR2 YFSETQ. The whole variable domain, remainder taken from reference TRBV5-1 and TRBJ2-5, is KAGVTQTPRYLIKTRGQQVTLSCSPISGHRSVSWYQQTPGQGLQFLFEYFSETQRNKGNFPGRFSGRQFSNSRSEMNVSTLELGDSALYLCASSSDRRIQETQYFGPGTRLLVL.

This clonotype was observed many times. This chain connects TRBV5-1 to TRBJ2-3; no firm D call. This CDR3 spans 13 amino acids. V was trimmed by 4 bases and J by 3 bases, leaving 9 bases between them. The germline CDR1 and CDR2 sequences are SGHRS and YFSETQ. The CDR3 DNA follows: TGCGCCAGCAGCCCAAGTCGGACAGATACGCAGTATTTT. As protein: CASSPSRTDTQYF. Looking up the rest from reference TRBV5-1 and TRBJ2-3 gives the full variable domain: KAGVTQTPRYLIKTRGQQVTLSCSPISGHRSVSWYQQTPGQGLQFLFEYFSETQRNKGNFPGRFSGRQFSNSRSEMNVSTLELGDSALYLCASSPSRTDTQYFGPGTRLTVL.